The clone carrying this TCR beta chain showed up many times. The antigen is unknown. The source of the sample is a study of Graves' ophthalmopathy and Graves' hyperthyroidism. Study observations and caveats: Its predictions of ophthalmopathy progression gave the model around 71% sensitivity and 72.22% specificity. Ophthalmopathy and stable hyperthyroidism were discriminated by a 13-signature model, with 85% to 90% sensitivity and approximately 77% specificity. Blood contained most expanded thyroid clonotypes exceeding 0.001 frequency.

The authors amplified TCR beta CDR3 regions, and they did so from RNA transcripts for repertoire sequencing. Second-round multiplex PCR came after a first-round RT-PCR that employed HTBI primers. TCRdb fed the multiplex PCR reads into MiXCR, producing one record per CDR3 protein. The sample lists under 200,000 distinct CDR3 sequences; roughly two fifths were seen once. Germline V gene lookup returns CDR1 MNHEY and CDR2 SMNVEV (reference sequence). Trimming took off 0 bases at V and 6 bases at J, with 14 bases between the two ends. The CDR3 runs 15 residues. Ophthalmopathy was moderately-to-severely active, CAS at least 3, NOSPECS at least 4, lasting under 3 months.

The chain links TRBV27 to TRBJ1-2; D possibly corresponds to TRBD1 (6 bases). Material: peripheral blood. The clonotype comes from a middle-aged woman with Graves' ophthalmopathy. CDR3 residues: CASSLSSGGANGYTF. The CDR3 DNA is TGTGCCAGCAGTTTATCGTCGGGGGGCGCGAATGGCTACACCTTC.